This passage covers 26 T cell receptor beta chains from one sample sequenced in a study of CD8 T cells in ankylosing spondylitis. TCRdb re-called the 5' RACE reads through MiXCR, storing one row per CDR3 protein. The sample records some 46,000 distinct CDR3 sequences, roughly 9.6% being singletons. The sample was blood, either unsorted or a sorted T cell fraction (not recorded which). The receptors were gathered from a male donor with ankylosing spondylitis or in good health (not recorded which).

The genes are TRBV28 and TRBJ1-1; D uncertain. Trimming removed 6 bases at V and 5 bases at J, with 16 bases between. The CDR3 loop spans 14 amino acids. CDR1 and CDR2 from the germline V gene are MDHEN and SYDVKM. CDR3 coding DNA: TGTGCCAGCAGCCTAAGGCGAAGGGTTACTGAAGCTTTCTTT. Translation gives CASSLRRRVTEAFF.

This clonotype was seen ten or more times. The chain has TRBV12-3 or TRBV12-4 and TRBJ1-2; D uncertain. The CDR3 is 14 amino acids. V lost 5 bases to trimming and J lost 3 bases, with 13 bases between them. The CDR3 DNA reads TGTGCCAGCAGTCCACGCCGAGGTTACTATGGCTACACCTTC. It yields the protein CASSPRRGYYGYTF.

This clonotype was recorded at least ten times. The chain combines TRBV18 with TRBJ2-7, with D hard to call. V was clipped by 2 bases and J by 2 bases, with 7 bases between them. The CDR3 is 13 amino acids. The germline CDR1 and CDR2 sequences are KGHSH and LQKENI. CDR3 protein: CASSPGGTYEQYF. DNA for the CDR3: TGTGCCAGCTCACCAGGCGGAACCTACGAGCAGTACTTC.

This clonotype was seen ten or more times. The CDR3 region is CASSHSDGVWGAQYF. Here the CDR3 DNA reads TGTGCCAGCAGCCACTCCGATGGGGTTTGGGGCGCGCAGTATTTT. V usage is TRBV3-1 and J usage is TRBJ2-3; maybe TRBD1 (5 bases). V was clipped by 3 bases and J by 10 bases, with 20 bases between them. Germline values: CDR1 LGHDT, CDR2 YNNKEL (reference sequence). The CDR3 runs 15 residues.

This clonotype ranks as medium-sized. CDR3 DNA: TGCGCCAGCAGCCCAGACATGTGGTACGAGCAGTACTTC. It is translated as CASSPDMWYEQYF. The chain is built from TRBV5-1 and TRBJ2-7; D is unclear. CDR1 and CDR2 (germline): SGHRS, YFSETQ. The ends were cut back, 4 bases at V and 4 bases at J, with 12 bases in the middle. This CDR3 is 13 amino acids long.

Many counts were recorded for this clonotype. The rearrangement links TRBV10-3 to TRBJ1-1, with D possibly TRBD1 on 6 matching bases. The CDR3 has 13 residues. V lost 11 bases, J lost 3 bases, and 16 bases lay in between. Germline V gene sequence: CDR1 ENHRY, CDR2 SYGVKD. CDR3 sequence reads: CASDGGLDTEAFF. The CDR3 DNA follows: TGTGCCTCTGATGGGGGGCTGGACACTGAAGCTTTCTTT.

The chain links TRBV6-1 to TRBJ2-1; 9 bases map to TRBD1. With V trimmed by 2 bases and J by 7 bases, 9 bases remained unmatched. CDR1 and CDR2 (germline): MNHNS, SASEGT. CDR3 length: 16 residues. This CDR3 reads CASSELHGTGPNEQFF. The DNA for the CDR3 is TGTGCCAGCAGTGAACTTCATGGGACAGGGCCGAATGAGCAGTTCTTC.

J is TRBJ1-4 and V is TRBV7-6, with D hard to call. Looked up from germline, CDR1 is SGHVS and CDR2 is FNYEAQ. Trimming took off 2 bases at V and 8 bases at J, with 15 bases between the two ends. This CDR3 spans 15 amino acids. As DNA, the CDR3 is TGTGCCAGCAGCTTAAGACACACTCTTGGGGAAAAACTGTTTTTT. Protein sequence: CASSLRHTLGEKLFF.

This clonotype came up many times. The chain joins TRBV29-1 to TRBJ2-7, with 8 bases lining up with TRBD1. Germline-derived CDR1 and CDR2 are SQVTM and ANQGSEA. The CDR3 is made up of 12 amino acids. The ends lost 5 bases at V and 3 bases at J; junction bases unmatched: 3. The CDR3 DNA reads TGCAGCGTTTCCGGACAGGGCTACGAGCAGTACTTC. Its protein product is CSVSGQGYEQYF.

The table lists this clonotype with a few counts. This rearrangement joins TRBV10-3 to TRBJ2-7; TRBD1 is a possible D gene (5 bases). Germline V gene lookup returns CDR1 ENHRY and CDR2 SYGVKD. This CDR3 is built from 14 residues. V dropped 4 bases and J dropped 0 bases, with 10 bases sitting between them. CDR3 residues: CAISVRQTSYEQYF. In DNA form, the CDR3 reads TGTGCCATCAGTGTAAGACAGACCTCCTACGAGCAGTACTTC.

This clonotype came up many times. The chain has TRBV25-1 and TRBJ2-7, with 7 bases aligning to TRBD2. Per germline, CDR1 MGHDK and CDR2 SYGVNS. This CDR3 is 15 amino acids long. Unmatched junction bases numbered 10, after V lost 2 bases and J lost 6 bases. The DNA of the CDR3 is TGTGCCAGCAGTGAACTCATGGCGGGGGTTCCCGAGCAGTACTTC. Its protein is CASSELMAGVPEQYF.

This clonotype appeared a few times. The chain carries TRBV5-1 and TRBJ1-4; D is undetermined. This CDR3 region has 16 residues. Germline-derived CDR1 and CDR2 are SGHRS and YFSETQ. Trimming left V 0 bases short and J 0 bases short, with 9 bases between. This CDR3 reads CASSLVGSPTNEKLFF. The CDR3, as DNA: TGCGCCAGCAGCTTGGTTGGCTCCCCAACTAATGAAAAACTGTTTTTT.

The table lists this clonotype with many counts. The rearrangement uses TRBV5-1 and TRBJ2-5; 9 positions match TRBD1. Germline assignment: CDR1 SGHRS and CDR2 YFSETQ. This CDR3 has 14 residues. V shed 1 base, J shed 5 bases, and the junction held 3 bases outside the gene matches. CDR3 loop: CASSLTGGVETQYF. The DNA of the CDR3 is TGCGCCAGCAGCTTGACAGGGGGCGTTGAGACCCAGTACTTC.

This clonotype was seen ten or more times. The chain couples TRBV7-8 to TRBJ2-7; a possible D gene is TRBD2 (6 bases). This CDR3 has 14 residues. V was trimmed by 5 bases and J by 1 base, leaving 12 bases between them. Germline-derived CDR1 and CDR2 are SGHVS and FQNEAQ. The CDR3 spells CASSPSRGSYEQYF. CDR3 nucleotides: TGTGCCAGCAGCCCCAGTCGGGGGTCCTACGAGCAGTACTTC.

Notes on this clonotype: A single base separates this from a much larger clone, so it may be a read error. The rearrangement links TRBV12-3 or TRBV12-4 to TRBJ2-3; the D is unclear. With 7 bases removed from V and 4 bases from J, the gap between germline ends came to 24 bases. This CDR3 comprises 17 residues. The CDR3 coding sequence is TGTGCCAGCAATCCTCTTGGGATACAATACAATGCAGATACGCAGTATTTT. This encodes CASNPLGIQYNADTQYF.

This clonotype appeared many times. The V and J genes are TRBV10-3 and TRBJ2-1; perhaps TRBD2 as D (6 bases). Germline CDR1 is ENHRY and CDR2 is SYGVKD. The V gene lost 2 bases and the J gene lost 7 bases, with 12 bases spanning the gap. The CDR3 contains 14 residues. The CDR3 spells CAISEDGGANEQFF. CDR3 bases: TGTGCCATCAGTGAGGACGGGGGAGCAAATGAGCAGTTCTTC.

This sequence joins TRBV30 and TRBJ1-1; TRBD1 might be the D (6 bases). This CDR3 comprises 13 residues. CDR1 is GTSNPN, CDR2 SVGIG, per germline (reference sequence). Trimming cost V 0 bases and J 5 bases, with 10 bases left between them. DNA for the CDR3: TGTGCCTGGAGTGTGAGGGGGGGGACTGAAGCTTTCTTT. Translating it yields CAWSVRGGTEAFF.

This clonotype has more than one count but fewer than ten. The chain combines TRBV4-2 with TRBJ1-5; no clear D. V lost 0 bases and J 1 base, leaving 7 bases between the germline ends. The CDR3 totals 15 residues. CDR1 is LGHNA, CDR2 YNFKEQ, per germline. The CDR3 DNA reads TGTGCCAGCAGCCAAGACGTGGGGAGCAATCAGCCCCAGCATTTT. Translating gives CASSQDVGSNQPQHF.

This clonotype was found a few times. Relative to the germline gene, one junction end is altered; a read error may explain this. The rearrangement joins TRBV29-1 to TRBJ1-1, with D uncertain. Looked up from germline, CDR1 is SQVTM and CDR2 is ANQGSEA. CDR3 size: 12 residues. As DNA, the CDR3 is TGCAGCGTCGAAGGGCAGAACACTGAAGCTTTCTTT. Translated, it gives CSVEGQNTEAFF.

This chain links TRBV14 with TRBJ2-7, with D uncertain. Germline lookup yields CDR1 SGHDN and CDR2 FVKESK. Trimming cost V 0 bases and J 6 bases, with 6 bases left between them. This CDR3 region has 12 residues. The CDR3 nucleotides read TGTGCCAGCAGCCAAGATATGGGCGAGCAGTACTTC. Translating gives CASSQDMGEQYF.

This clonotype was recorded at least ten times. The chain joins TRBV25-1 to TRBJ1-6, with D uncertain. Between the trimmed V and J ends, which lost 4 bases and 9 bases, there was a span of 16 bases. This CDR3 spans 15 amino acids. Germline loops: CDR1 MGHDK, CDR2 SYGVNS. This CDR3 reads CASSALGGSPSPLHF. In nucleotides, the CDR3 is TGTGCCAGCAGTGCCCTCGGTGGCTCCCCTTCACCCCTCCACTTT.

This clonotype was observed many times. The rearrangement uses TRBV5-1 and TRBJ2-7; no clear D gene. The CDR3 covers 12 residues. V gave up 4 bases and J gave up 5 bases, with 10 bases separating them. CDR1 and CDR2 (germline): SGHRS, YFSETQ. CDR3 sequence: CASSTKGHEQYF. CDR3 DNA: TGCGCCAGCAGCACTAAAGGCCACGAGCAGTACTTC.

This clonotype was observed many times. V gene TRBV20-1 combines with J gene TRBJ1-5, with D uncertain. The length of the CDR3 is 14 residues. Germline values: CDR1 DFQATT, CDR2 SNEGSKA (reference sequence). Trimming pared 0 bases from V and 4 bases from J, leaving 10 bases between. The CDR3 sequence: CSARDWELNQPQHF. CDR3 sequence (DNA): TGCAGTGCTAGAGATTGGGAGTTGAATCAGCCCCAGCATTTT.

The chain carries TRBV25-1 and TRBJ1-1; D is unresolved. The CDR3 extends over 13 amino acids. Per germline, CDR1 MGHDK and CDR2 SYGVNS. Written as DNA, the CDR3 is TGTGGCTCGTCCGGGGTCTCCGGCACTGAAGCTTTCTTT. Its translation: CGSSGVSGTEAFF.

The chain joins TRBV9 to TRBJ2-5, with D unclear. CDR3 length equals 14 residues. Trimming pared 0 bases from V and 1 base from J, leaving 7 bases between. Germline V gene data show CDR1 as SGDLS and CDR2 as YYNGEE. The chain's CDR3 is CASSVAGGQETQYF. CDR3 bases: TGTGCCAGCAGCGTAGCCGGTGGCCAAGAGACCCAGTACTTC.

V and J are TRBV5-1 and TRBJ2-3; unclear D gene. Looked up from germline, CDR1 is SGHRS and CDR2 is YFSETQ. CDR3 length: 16 amino acids. The V and J ends lost 0 bases and 4 bases respectively, with 15 bases between them. The CDR3 region is CASSLGRFEVADTQYF. The CDR3, as DNA: TGCGCCAGCAGCTTGGGTCGGTTCGAGGTAGCAGATACGCAGTATTTT.